This T cell receptor beta chain was profiled in a study of early T cells in non-severe SARS-CoV-2 infection. V shed 4 bases, J shed 2 bases, and the junction held 8 bases outside the gene matches. Germline V CDR1 and CDR2: SGHVS, FQNEAQ. The CDR3 totals 15 residues. A single record per CDR3 protein comes from TCRdb applying MiXCR to the 5' RACE reads. The sample contains 25,000 to 35,000 distinct CDR3 sequences, around 7% of which appear only once. This clonotype has just a few counts. The genes are TRBV7-8 and TRBJ2-7; 7 nucleotides match TRBD1. This clonotype originated in an adult who was a healthcare worker with PCR-confirmed SARS-CoV-2 infection or an uninfected control (not recorded which). What was sequenced was whole blood. CDR3 amino acids: CASSSTRDRTYEQYF. DNA for the CDR3: TGTGCCAGCAGCTCGACCCGGGACAGAACCTACGAGCAGTACTTC.